This TCR beta chain appears in the sequencing data of a study of T-cell reconstitution after alpha-beta-depleted transplantation in children. Unique molecular identifiers were used to barcode this TCRbeta library. TCRdb redid the calling of the PCR reads with MiXCR, one entry per CDR3 protein. Of roughly 300,000 distinct CDR3 sequences listed, over 8% are singletons. Notes on this clonotype: At one boundary the junction diverges from the germline segment, which might be a read error.

CDR1 is DFQATT and CDR2 is SNEGSKA in the germline V gene (reference sequence). The CDR3 has 16 amino acids. This TCR came from a human donor who donated a stem cell graft to a child with SCID. The source was PBMCs from the stem cell graft donor, collected from the stem cell graft. The rearrangement uses TRBV20-1 and TRBJ2-5, with 7 nucleotides matching TRBD2. DNA of the CDR3: TGCTGTGCTAGAGAAAGAGTTGCGGGACTACAAGAGACCCAGTACTTC. As protein: CCARERVAGLQETQYF.